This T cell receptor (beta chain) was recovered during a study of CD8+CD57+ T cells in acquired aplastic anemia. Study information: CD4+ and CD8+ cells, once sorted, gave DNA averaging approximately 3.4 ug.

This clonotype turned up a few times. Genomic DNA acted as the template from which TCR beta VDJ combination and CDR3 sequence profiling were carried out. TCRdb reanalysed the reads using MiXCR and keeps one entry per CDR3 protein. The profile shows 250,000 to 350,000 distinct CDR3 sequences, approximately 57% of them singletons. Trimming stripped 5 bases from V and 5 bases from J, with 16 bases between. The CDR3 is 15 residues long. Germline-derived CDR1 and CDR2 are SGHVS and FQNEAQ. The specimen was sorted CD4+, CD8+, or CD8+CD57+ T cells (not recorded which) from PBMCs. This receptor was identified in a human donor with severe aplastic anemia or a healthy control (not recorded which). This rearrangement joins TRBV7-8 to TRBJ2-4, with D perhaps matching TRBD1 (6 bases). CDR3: CASSPPRQAENIQYF. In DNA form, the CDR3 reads TGTGCCAGCAGCCCCCCCCGACAGGCCGAAAACATTCAGTACTTC.